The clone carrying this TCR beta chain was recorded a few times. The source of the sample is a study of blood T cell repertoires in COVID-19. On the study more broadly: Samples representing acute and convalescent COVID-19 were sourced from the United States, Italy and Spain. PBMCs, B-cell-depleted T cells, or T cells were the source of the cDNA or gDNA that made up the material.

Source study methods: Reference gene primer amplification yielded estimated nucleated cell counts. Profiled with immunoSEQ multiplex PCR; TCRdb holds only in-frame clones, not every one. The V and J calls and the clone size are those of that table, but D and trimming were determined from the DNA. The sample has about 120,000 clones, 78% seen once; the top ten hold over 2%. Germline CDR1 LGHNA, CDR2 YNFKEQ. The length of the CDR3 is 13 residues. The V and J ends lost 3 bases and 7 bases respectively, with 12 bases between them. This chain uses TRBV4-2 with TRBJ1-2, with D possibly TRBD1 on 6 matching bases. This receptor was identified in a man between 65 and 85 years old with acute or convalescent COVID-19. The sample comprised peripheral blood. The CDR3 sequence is CASSQGGTSGYTF. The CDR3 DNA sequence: TGTGCCAGCAGCCAGGGGGGGACATCTGGCTACACCTTC.